The 30 T cell receptor beta chains below all came from one sample that was sequenced in a study of cytomegalovirus exposure and HLA in healthy donors. The PCR made use of 60 Vbeta and 13 Jbeta primers. The repertoire was sequenced with immunoSEQ multiplex PCR; TCRdb's copy has only in-frame clones and lacks some. The sample records 150,000 to 200,000 clones, 80% to 85% being singletons. The sample was PBMCs. Source of these receptors: a girl aged 2-9 years in good health and CMV-seropositive.

The rearrangement links TRBV6-1 to TRBJ1-6, with 9 nucleotides matching TRBD1. CDR1 is MNHNS and CDR2 is SASEGT in the germline V gene. The V segment lost 3 bases and the J segment 8 bases; nucleotides outside the gene matches: 17. The CDR3 loop spans 19 amino acids. The CDR3 region has the DNA TGTGCCAGCAGTGATAGCAAGGGGGCGAATCGGGACAGGGATTCACCCCTCCACTTT. Protein product: CASSDSKGANRDRDSPLHF.

The chain combines TRBV10-2 with TRBJ1-3; tentatively, D is TRBD1 (6 bases). The length of the CDR3 is 14 residues. Germline values: CDR1 WSHSY, CDR2 SAAADI. V was shortened by 10 bases and J by 6 bases, with 19 bases between the two germline ends. CDR3 sequence reads: CATSLSGQLNTIYF. The CDR3 DNA follows: TGCGCCACCTCCCTGAGTGGACAGTTAAACACCATATATTTT.

The chain uses TRBV6-5 and TRBJ1-5; 7 bases agree with TRBD1. Looked up from germline, CDR1 is MNHEY and CDR2 is SVGAGI. The CDR3 is 14 residues long. Trimming removed 7 bases from V and 2 bases from J; junction bases left unmatched: 5. The CDR3 DNA follows: TGTGCCAGCAAAACAGGGGCGGGCAATCAGCCCCAGCATTTT. Encoded protein: CASKTGAGNQPQHF.

The chain combines TRBV7-8 with TRBJ1-2; D may be TRBD1 (5 bases). CDR1 and CDR2 (germline): SGHVS, FQNEAQ. There are 17 residues in the CDR3. The CDR3 here is CATTSGGVNTANYGYTF. The CDR3 nucleotides are TGTGCGACAACGTCTGGGGGGGTCAATACAGCTAACTATGGCTACACCTTC.

The chain links TRBV27 to TRBJ1-5; D may be TRBD1 (5 bases). CDR3 size: 17 residues. Germline CDR1 reads MNHEY; CDR2 reads SMNVEV (reference sequence). The V end was cut by 2 bases, the J end by 3 bases, with 17 bases between. CDR3 sequence (DNA): TGTGCCAGCAGTTTACTATTAAGGGGCTCTTTCAATCAGCCCCAGCATTTT. Its translation is CASSLLLRGSFNQPQHF.

This clone was seen a few times. V and J are TRBV5-3 and TRBJ1-1; D is unresolved. TRBV5-3 has ORF status, its function being uncertain. The CDR3 has 14 amino acids. V lost 4 bases and J 7 bases, leaving 17 bases between the germline ends. This CDR3 is CARSGVMVEGEAFF. The CDR3 DNA sequence: TGTGCCAGAAGCGGGGTGATGGTAGAGGGTGAAGCTTTCTTT.

V and J are TRBV30 and TRBJ2-7, with D possibly matching TRBD2 (6 bases). Germline V gene sequence: CDR1 GTSNPN, CDR2 SVGIG (reference sequence). V was pared by 3 bases and J by 4 bases, with 13 bases between. The CDR3 length is 13 residues. CDR3 nucleotide sequence: TGTGCCTGGAGGAGGGGACGGGAGTACGAGCAGTACTTC. Translated: CAWRRGREYEQYF.

The chain joins TRBV6-1 to TRBJ2-5, with no clear D. V dropped 6 bases and J dropped 5 bases, with 7 bases sitting between them. This CDR3 is 11 amino acids long. Germline assignment: CDR1 MNHNS and CDR2 SASEGT. In DNA, the CDR3 is TGTGCCAGCAGCTCCTTGGAGACCCAGTACTTC. It specifies CASSSLETQYF.

The CDR3 DNA reads as TGTGCCTGGAGTGAGGGACGGGGGAGGGAAAAACTGTTTTTT. Encoded protein: CAWSEGRGREKLFF. The rearrangement links TRBV30 to TRBJ1-4, with a tentative D call TRBD1 (5 bases). Per the germline V gene, CDR1 is GTSNPN and CDR2 is SVGIG (reference sequence). The CDR3 is 14 residues long. Trimming shortened V by 1 base and J by 8 bases, and 14 bases separated the two germline ends.

To note about this clone: The sample carries other DNA sequences with the same CDR3. The CDR3 protein is CASSSGSGNTIYF. DNA for the CDR3: TGCGCCAGCAGCTCAGGGTCTGGAAACACCATATATTTT. The chain has TRBV5-1 and TRBJ1-3, with D tentatively TRBD1 (5 bases). This CDR3 is 13 amino acids long. Germline CDR1 SGHRS, CDR2 YFSETQ. V was shortened by 3 bases and J by 1 base, with 5 bases between the two germline ends.

The chain carries TRBV29-1 and TRBJ2-4, with 8 bases lining up with TRBD1. This CDR3 comprises 17 residues. Germline V gives CDR1 SQVTM, CDR2 ANQGSEA. Germline trimming cut 1 base from V and 0 bases from J; bases unmatched to any gene: 8. CDR3 coding DNA: TGCAGCGTTGAAGGTGTGGGACAGGCGCTAGCCAAAAACATTCAGTACTTC. This encodes CSVEGVGQALAKNIQYF.

This chain connects TRBV19 to TRBJ2-5; 14 nucleotides line up with TRBD2. V was pared by 5 bases and J by 4 bases, with 9 bases of the junction left unmatched. The CDR3 runs 17 residues. In germline, CDR1 is LNHDA, CDR2 SQIVND (reference sequence). The CDR3 coding sequence is TGTGCCAGTAGTGACCCAGGACTAGCGGGAGGTAGAGAGACCCAGTACTTC. Protein product: CASSDPGLAGGRETQYF.

The V gene is TRBV4-1, the J gene TRBJ2-5; the D gene is possibly TRBD1 (5 bases). Per the germline V gene, CDR1 is MGHRA and CDR2 is YSYEKL. The CDR3 has 17 residues. Trimming took off 1 base at V and 1 base at J, with 16 bases between the two ends. CDR3 DNA: TGCGCCAGCAGCCAAGGACGGTCCCCCGACAGCCAAGAGACCCAGTACTTC. Its translation: CASSQGRSPDSQETQYF.

The chain joins TRBV30 to TRBJ2-7; no firm D call. The CDR3 sequence is 11 residues long. V dropped 0 bases and J dropped 4 bases, with 4 bases sitting between them. Germline lookup yields CDR1 GTSNPN and CDR2 SVGIG (reference sequence). CDR3 in amino acids: CAWSVTYEQYF. CDR3 coding DNA: TGTGCCTGGAGTGTGACTTACGAGCAGTACTTC. Full variable domain (remainder filled in from reference TRBV30 and TRBJ2-7): SQTIHQWPATLVQPVGSPLSLECTVEGTSNPNLYWYRQAAGRGLQLLFYSVGIGQISSEVPQNLSASRPQDRQFILSSKKLLLSDSGFYLCAWSVTYEQYFGPGTRLTVT.

This clone has only one observation. The chain carries TRBV6-1 and TRBJ2-1; maybe TRBD2 (5 bases). The V and J ends lost 10 bases and 12 bases respectively, with 19 bases between them. The germline V gene has CDR1 MNHNS and CDR2 SASEGT. CDR3 length equals 12 residues. CDR3 region: CATREGNDGQFF. CDR3 in DNA: TGTGCCACCCGGGAAGGCAACGATGGGCAGTTCTTC.

This chain joins TRBV28 and TRBJ2-7; 9 nucleotides agree with TRBD1. V trimming: 4 bases; J trimming: 8 bases; junction bases outside the gene matches: 9. CDR1 MDHEN and CDR2 SYDVKM come from the germline V gene. This CDR3 has 14 residues. The CDR3 protein is CASSSGTGRVKQYF. The CDR3 bases are TGTGCCAGCAGTTCTGGGACAGGGAGGGTGAAGCAGTACTTC. The full variable domain, completed using reference TRBV28 and TRBJ2-7, is DVKVTQSSRYLVKRTGEKVFLECVQDMDHENMFWYRQDPGLGLRLIYFSYDVKMKEKGDIPEGYSVSREKKERFSLILESASTNQTSMYLCASSSGTGRVKQYFGPGTRLTVT.

The rearrangement uses TRBV27 and TRBJ1-2; maybe TRBD1 (6 bases). The CDR3 spans 14 residues. With 6 bases removed from V and 7 bases from J, the gap between germline ends came to 18 bases. The germline gives CDR1 MNHEY, CDR2 SMNVEV (reference sequence). CDR3 sequence reads: CASRNLGGPGGYTF. The CDR3 DNA follows: TGTGCCAGCAGAAACTTGGGGGGGCCGGGTGGCTACACCTTC.

The J gene is TRBJ2-7, the V gene TRBV30; D remains unclear. Germline CDR1 reads GTSNPN; CDR2 reads SVGIG (reference sequence). This CDR3 is built from 14 residues. V lost 1 base to trimming and J lost 5 bases, with 15 bases between them. Here the CDR3 DNA reads TGTGCCTGGAGTGCCCTGCGGCTCAGCGACGAGCAGTACTTC. It yields the protein CAWSALRLSDEQYF. The full variable domain, rest sourced from reference TRBV30 and TRBJ2-7, is SQTIHQWPATLVQPVGSPLSLECTVEGTSNPNLYWYRQAAGRGLQLLFYSVGIGQISSEVPQNLSASRPQDRQFILSSKKLLLSDSGFYLCAWSALRLSDEQYFGPGTRLTVT.

This clone was counted a few times. This chain joins TRBV2 and TRBJ1-4; no definite D call. With 4 bases removed from V and 3 bases from J, the gap between germline ends came to 9 bases. There are 14 residues in the CDR3. Germline-derived CDR1 and CDR2 are SNHLY and FYNNEI. The chain's CDR3 is CASSALSPNEKLFF. CDR3 coding DNA: TGTGCCAGCAGTGCCTTGTCCCCTAATGAAAAACTGTTTTTT.

The chain carries TRBV7-8 and TRBJ1-3; D gene ambiguous. The CDR3 sequence is 14 residues long. Germline V gene data show CDR1 as SGHVS and CDR2 as FQNEAQ. V was clipped by 1 base and J by 1 base, with 5 bases between them. CDR3 sequence: CASSLDRSGNTIYF. In DNA form, the CDR3 reads TGTGCCAGCAGCTTAGACAGATCTGGAAACACCATATATTTT. The entire variable domain, with the rest obtained from reference TRBV7-8 and TRBJ1-3, is as follows: GAGVSQSPRYKVAKRGQDVALRCDPISGHVSLFWYQQALGQGPEFLTYFQNEAQLDKSGLPSDRFFAERPEGSVSTLKIQRTQQEDSAVYLCASSLDRSGNTIYFGEGSWLTVV.

The chain employs TRBV13 and TRBJ2-2; 7 bases match TRBD2. Germline trimming cut 5 bases from V and 6 bases from J; bases unmatched to any gene: 12. The CDR3 is 16 residues long. The germline CDR1 and CDR2 sequences are PRHDT and FYEKMQ (reference sequence). The CDR3 DNA reads as TGTGCCAGCAGCCCTAGCGGACTCTCGGGACCCGGGGAGCTGTTTTTT. This codes for CASSPSGLSGPGELFF.

The chain is built from TRBV20-1 and TRBJ2-7; TRBD1 agrees at 8 bases. This CDR3 is 10 amino acids long. The trim removed 6 bases at V and 12 bases at J, leaving 7 bases unmatched. Per the germline V gene, CDR1 is DFQATT and CDR2 is SNEGSKA (reference sequence). CDR3 sequence (DNA): TGCAGTGCCCCGGACAGGGAGGTGTACTTC. Protein: CSAPDREVYF.

The V call is TRBV5-6, the J call TRBJ2-3; 10 bases are a match to TRBD1. V lost 6 bases to trimming and J lost 4 bases; unmatched junction nucleotides: 8. The CDR3 length is 15 residues. Germline-derived CDR1 and CDR2 are SGHDT and YYEEEE. The CDR3 spells CASNKGQGNPDTQYF. CDR3 nucleotide sequence: TGTGCCAGCAACAAGGGACAGGGGAATCCAGATACGCAGTATTTT. Combining the CDR3 with reference TRBV5-6 and TRBJ2-3 gives the whole variable domain DAGVTQSPTHLIKTRGQQVTLRCSPKSGHDTVSWYQQALGQGPQFIFQYYEEEERQRGNFPDRFSGHQFPNYSSELNVNALLLGDSALYLCASNKGQGNPDTQYFGPGTRLTVL.

The chain has TRBV10-3 and TRBJ1-1; D is possibly TRBD1 (5 bases). Germline CDR1 and CDR2: ENHRY and SYGVKD. This CDR3 contains 14 residues. V lost 2 bases and J lost 3, with 10 bases in between. The CDR3 bases are TGTGCCATCAGTGAGCCCGCAGGGTACACTGAAGCTTTCTTT. Its protein is CAISEPAGYTEAFF.

This clone has just a few counts. The chain joins TRBV7-9 to TRBJ2-6; 8 positions match TRBD1. The CDR3 runs to 19 residues. Germline CDR1 reads SEHNR; CDR2 reads FQNEAQ (reference sequence). V lost 5 bases to trimming and J lost 0 bases; unmatched junction nucleotides: 12. The CDR3 sequence is CASSATLGQVNSGANVLTF. As DNA, the CDR3 is TGTGCCAGCAGCGCTACCCTGGGACAGGTCAACTCTGGGGCCAACGTCCTGACTTTC.

This chain uses TRBV19 with TRBJ2-5; D is unclear. The CDR3 loop spans 12 amino acids. Germline assignment: CDR1 LNHDA and CDR2 SQIVND (reference sequence). With 3 bases removed from V and 2 bases from J, the gap between germline ends came to 4 bases. Here the CDR3 DNA reads TGTGCCAGTAGTATCCCTCAAGAGACCCAGTACTTC. It encodes CASSIPQETQYF.

The count of this clone is one. The chain recombines TRBV7-9 with TRBJ2-7; the match to TRBD2 covers 8 bases. Germline V gene sequence: CDR1 SEHNR, CDR2 FQNEAQ (reference sequence). V lost 1 base to trimming and J lost 5 bases; unmatched junction nucleotides: 7. The CDR3 loop spans 15 amino acids. The CDR3 reads CASSLVGGDLDEQYF. CDR3 nucleotide sequence: TGTGCCAGCAGCTTAGTCGGGGGGGACTTAGACGAGCAGTACTTC. Full variable domain (missing parts from reference TRBV7-9 and TRBJ2-7): DTGVSQNPRHKITKRGQNVTFRCDPISEHNRLYWYRQTLGQGPEFLTYFQNEAQLEKSRLLSDRFSAERPKGSFSTLEIQRTEQGDSAMYLCASSLVGGDLDEQYFGPGTRLTVT.

This clone has more than one count but fewer than ten. This chain connects TRBV27 to TRBJ2-7, with D possibly matching TRBD2 (6 bases). CDR1 is MNHEY, CDR2 SMNVEV, per germline (reference sequence). The CDR3 runs to 14 residues. Trimming took 3 bases from V and 5 from J, leaving 14 bases between them. The CDR3 reads CASSFGTSNHEQYF. In DNA form, the CDR3 reads TGTGCCAGCAGTTTCGGGACTTCGAACCACGAGCAGTACTTC.

The V and J genes are TRBV7-9 and TRBJ1-3; the D gene is possibly TRBD1 (6 bases). The germline gives CDR1 SEHNR, CDR2 FQNEAQ (reference sequence). This CDR3 contains 15 residues. Trimming cost V 3 bases and J 8 bases, with 17 bases left between them. The CDR3 DNA reads as TGTGCCAGCAGCTTTCCAACAGGGCTCATGGACACCATATATTTT. As protein: CASSFPTGLMDTIYF.

The J gene is TRBJ2-2, the V gene TRBV29-1, with 7 bases matching TRBD1. V gave up 4 bases and J gave up 5 bases; unmatched junction bases: 4. Per germline, CDR1 SQVTM and CDR2 ANQGSEA. The CDR3 is made up of 13 amino acids. The DNA for the CDR3 is TGCAGCGTTGGCAGGGGGAATACCGGGGAGCTGTTTTTT. This encodes CSVGRGNTGELFF.